The sequence of this T cell receptor (beta chain) was determined in a study of cytomegalovirus exposure and HLA in healthy donors. Study in general: Of roughly 400 genotyped donors, about 81% clustered with self-reported Caucasian donors. General observations from the study: As a later analysis showed, a missense DCLRE1C variant was linked to trimming of TCR beta V- and J-genes. For most subjects, TCR beta sequences were reported to predict HLA-A and HLA-B alleles with accuracy.

In regard to this clone: Its specificity is not known. The junction departs from germline at one end; a sequencing error may be responsible.

Use of 60 Vbeta and 13 Jbeta primers characterized the PCR. TCRdb keeps only in-frame clones here, not all; method: immunoSEQ multiplex PCR. The repertoire holds over 150,000 clones, roughly 74% seen once, with roughly 2.8% in the top ten. The CDR3 spans 12 residues. CDR1 and CDR2 (germline): MNHEY, SMNVEV (reference sequence). V and J are TRBV27 and TRBJ1-1; TRBD1 is a possible D gene (6 bases). This receptor was taken from a young man in good health and CMV-seronegative. The sequenced sample consisted of PBMCs. The CDR3 reads CASSPRDTEAFF. The CDR3, as DNA: TGTGCCAGCAGTCCTAGGGACACCGAAGCTTTCTTT.